This T cell receptor (beta chain) was recovered during a study of T cells in tuberculosis. The study, taken as a whole, reports: Active tuberculosis TCR-alpha repertoires lay closer to GMM-specific TCRs than IGRA-negative controls, suggesting clonal expansion.

Produced via immunoSEQ multiplex PCR; TCRdb's table is partial and in-frame only. The sample lists about 30,000 clones; under 95% were seen once. In regard to this clone: Its antigen remains unidentified.

Trimming took off 5 bases at V and 0 bases at J, with 11 bases between the two ends. Germline V CDR1 and CDR2: MNHEY, SMNVEV (reference sequence). The CDR3 contains 14 residues. The time point: new active TB diagnosis, blood taken before or within 7 days of starting treatment. The sequencing here drew on PBMCs, taken at tuberculosis diagnosis. The TCR was taken from an adult with tuberculosis. This chain connects TRBV27 to TRBJ2-7; tentative D call: TRBD2 (6 bases). This CDR3 is CASSSRDSSYEQYF. CDR3 bases: TGTGCCAGCAGTAGCCGGGACTCCTCCTACGAGCAGTACTTC.